This T cell receptor (beta chain) was documented in a study of OX40 agonist ivuxolimab in advanced cancers. The overall study: Patients with prior anti-PD-1, anti-PD-L1 or anti-CTLA-4 therapy were eligible; 40% had some. Study-wide results and caveats: The specificity for antigen of the expanded peripheral T cells was not determined. Some of the nonresponding patients also showed low levels of normalized T-cell clonal expansion.

Method: immunoSEQ multiplex PCR; TCRdb's copy keeps in-frame clones and lacks some. This table holds tens of thousands of clones, about 90% found once. Trimming pared 3 bases from V and 7 bases from J, leaving 9 bases between. The length of the CDR3 is 12 residues. CDR1 and CDR2 (germline): SGHTA, FQGTGA. Regarding this clone: As yet, its antigen is unknown.

V usage is TRBV7-3 and J usage is TRBJ1-2, with D unclear. The receptor's source is an adult with an advanced solid tumor such as melanoma, head and neck, liver or kidney cancer. This specimen was CD4+ or CD8+ T cells sorted from blood, taken in a trial of the OX40 agonist ivuxolimab. In DNA form, the CDR3 reads TGTGCCAGCAGCTTTTCATGGCCTGGCTACACCTTC. It codes for CASSFSWPGYTF.